Listed below are T cell receptor beta chains from one sample, sequenced in a study of brain T cells in children with intractable seizures. Method: immunoSEQ multiplex PCR; TCRdb's copy keeps in-frame clones and lacks some. There are 300,000 to 400,000 clones in the sample; over 90% occur only once, and about 5.8% lies in the top ten. This material consisted of peripheral blood, taken more than 4 months after surgery. These receptors came from a boy in the first two years of life with tuberous sclerosis and intractable seizures. Both conserved end residues are part of each CDR3.

cdr3_aa j_call v_call
CAWRLAGGYEQFF TRBJ2-1 TRBV30
CAWSVRKNYGYTF TRBJ1-2 TRBV30
CASSISDQPQHF TRBJ1-5 TRBV19
CASSYRGSVTEAFF TRBJ1-1 TRBV6-2/TRBV6-3
CASSFAGGEQFF TRBJ2-1 TRBV6-6
CASRRDVREGEQYF TRBJ2-7 TRBV6-5
CASRPDRARETQYF TRBJ2-5 TRBV5-4
CATSDYPPRGGEETQYF TRBJ2-5 TRBV24-1
CASSQDSQTFTDTQYF TRBJ2-3 TRBV3-1/TRBV3-2
CASDEMQNRYSYNEQFF TRBJ2-1 TRBV5-6
CAITDRGSSYNSPLHF TRBJ1-6 TRBV10-3
CASSIFPTGNGYTF TRBJ1-2 TRBV19
CASSIQGEGYEQYF TRBJ2-7 TRBV6-5
CASSPGQGQDSPLHF TRBJ1-6 TRBV11-2
CASSFVPPTSGRAIDEQYF TRBJ2-7 TRBV7-6
CASSFPGRTETQYF TRBJ2-5 TRBV7-9
CATSRDPGYNEQFF TRBJ2-1 TRBV15
CASSPGQGSGNTIYF TRBJ1-3 TRBV5-6
CASSKDPAQEQFF TRBJ2-1 TRBV7-3